This entry describes one T cell receptor beta chain. V was trimmed by 0 bases and J by 6 bases, leaving 9 bases between them. Germline assignment: CDR1 LNHNV and CDR2 YYDKDF (reference sequence). The length of the CDR3 is 14 residues. The data were obtained in a study of blood T cell repertoires in COVID-19. In the original workflow: Amplification with reference gene primers provided the estimates of nucleated cell counts. Profiled with immunoSEQ multiplex PCR; TCRdb holds only in-frame clones, not every one. The V and J calls and clone size come from that table; D and trimming were worked out from the DNA. This sample has 25,000 or so clones, with 94% found just once.

The receptor was derived from a woman aged 45-65 years with active COVID-19. V gene TRBV15 combines with J gene TRBJ1-5, with a tentative D call TRBD1 (6 bases). Sequenced input: peripheral blood. In DNA, the CDR3 is TGTGCCACCAGCAGAGAGTGGGGGCCTCAGCCCCAGCATTTT. This gives the protein CATSREWGPQPQHF.